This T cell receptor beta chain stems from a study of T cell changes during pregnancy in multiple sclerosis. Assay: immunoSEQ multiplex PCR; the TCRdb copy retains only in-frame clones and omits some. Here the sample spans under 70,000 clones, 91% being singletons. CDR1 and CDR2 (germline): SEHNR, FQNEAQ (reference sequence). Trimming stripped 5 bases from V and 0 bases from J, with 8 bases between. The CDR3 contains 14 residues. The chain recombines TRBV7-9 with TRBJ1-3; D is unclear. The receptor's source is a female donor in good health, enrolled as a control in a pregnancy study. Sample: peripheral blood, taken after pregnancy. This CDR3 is CASSPGGSGNTIYF. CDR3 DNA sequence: TGTGCCAGCAGCCCAGGAGGCTCTGGAAACACCATATATTTT.